This TCR beta chain was found in a study of OX40 agonist ivuxolimab in advanced cancers. On the study more broadly: All patients had ivuxolimab intravenously every 2 weeks at 0.01 to 10 mg/kg. It was permissible to have had prior anti-PD-1, anti-PD-L1 or anti-CTLA-4 therapy, and more than 30% had some. Partial responses occurred in three patients (one hepatocellular carcinoma, two cutaneous melanoma).

For this clone: The sample contains more than one DNA sequence encoding this CDR3.

TCRdb keeps only in-frame clones here, not all; method: immunoSEQ multiplex PCR. The sample records 45,000 to 50,000 clones, approximately 90% being singletons. Trimming took 3 bases from V and 0 from J; bases not matched to a gene: 6. The CDR3 consists of 16 residues. From germline, CDR1 is LGHNA and CDR2 YNFKEQ. The rearrangement uses TRBV4-2 and TRBJ2-7; 9 bases align to TRBD1. The sequence derives from an adult with an advanced solid tumor such as melanoma, head and neck, liver or kidney cancer. Sample: CD4+ or CD8+ T cells sorted from blood, taken in a trial of the OX40 agonist ivuxolimab. The CDR3 loop reads CASSQEGTGSSYEQYF. Here the CDR3 DNA reads TGTGCCAGCAGCCAGGAAGGGACAGGGAGCTCCTACGAGCAGTACTTC.